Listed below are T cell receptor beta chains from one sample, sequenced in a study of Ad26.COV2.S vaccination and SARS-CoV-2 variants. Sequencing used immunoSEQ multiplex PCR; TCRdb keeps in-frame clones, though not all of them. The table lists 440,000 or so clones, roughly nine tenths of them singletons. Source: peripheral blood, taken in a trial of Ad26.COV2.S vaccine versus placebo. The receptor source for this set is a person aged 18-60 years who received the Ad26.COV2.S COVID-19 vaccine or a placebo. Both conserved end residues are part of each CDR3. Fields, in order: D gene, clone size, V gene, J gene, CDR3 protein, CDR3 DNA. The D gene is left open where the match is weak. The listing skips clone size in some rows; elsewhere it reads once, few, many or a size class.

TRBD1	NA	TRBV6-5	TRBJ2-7	CASRTKQGAFYEQYF	TGTGCCAGCAGAACTAAACAGGGGGCCTTCTACGAGCAGTACTTC
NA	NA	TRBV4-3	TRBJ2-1	CASSPVGTNYNEQFF	TGCGCCAGCAGCCCTGTCGGGACCAACTACAATGAGCAGTTCTTC
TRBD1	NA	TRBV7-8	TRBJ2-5	CASSPRQGGVQETQYF	TGTGCCAGCAGCCCGAGACAGGGGGGAGTCCAAGAGACCCAGTACTTC
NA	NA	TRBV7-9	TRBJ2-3	CASYTDTQYF	TGTGCCAGCTACACAGATACGCAGTATTTT
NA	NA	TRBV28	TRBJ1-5	CASNREGWLDQPQHF	TGTGCCAGCAACCGGGAAGGCTGGCTGGATCAGCCCCAGCATTTT
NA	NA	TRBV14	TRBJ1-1	CASSQPGLNTEAFF	TGTGCCAGCAGCCAACCGGGTCTGAACACTGAAGCTTTCTTT
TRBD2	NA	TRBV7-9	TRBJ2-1	CASSSDSGRAGNEQFF	TGTGCCAGCAGCTCAGATAGCGGGAGGGCGGGCAATGAGCAGTTCTTC
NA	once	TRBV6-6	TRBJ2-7	CASSYPTDTYEQYF	TGTGCCAGCAGTTACCCGACAGATACCTACGAGCAGTACTTC
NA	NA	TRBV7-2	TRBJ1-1	CASSSRTGIVEAFF	TGTGCCAGCAGCTCGAGAACAGGGATAGTTGAAGCTTTCTTT
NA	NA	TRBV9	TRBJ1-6	CASSVVDSYNSPLHF	TGTGCCAGCAGCGTCGTAGATTCCTATAATTCACCCCTCCACTTT
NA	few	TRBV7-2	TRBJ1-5	CASSLVMDQPQHF	TGTGCCAGCAGCTTAGTAATGGACCAGCCCCAGCATTTT
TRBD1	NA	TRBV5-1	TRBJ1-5	CASSFTGASNQPQHF	TGCGCCAGCAGCTTCACAGGGGCTAGCAATCAGCCCCAGCATTTT
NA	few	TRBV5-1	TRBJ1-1	CASRAAGMNTEAFF	TGCGCCAGCAGGGCGGCCGGGATGAACACTGAAGCTTTCTTT
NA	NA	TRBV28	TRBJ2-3	CAIKRAGEDTQYF	TGTGCGATTAAGCGGGCAGGGGAAGATACGCAGTATTTT
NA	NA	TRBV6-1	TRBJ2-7	CASSEWSSYEQYF	TGTGCCAGCAGTGAATGGAGCTCCTACGAGCAGTACTTC
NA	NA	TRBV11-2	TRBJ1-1	CASRPVDRLTEAFF	TGTGCCAGCAGACCAGTTGACAGGCTCACTGAAGCTTTCTTT
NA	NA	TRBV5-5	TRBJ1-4	CASSLWRGTNEKLFF	TGTGCCAGCAGCTTGTGGAGGGGAACTAATGAAAAACTGTTTTTT
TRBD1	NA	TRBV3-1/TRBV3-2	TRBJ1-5	CASSVIQGAVQPQHF	TGTGCCAGCAGCGTTATACAGGGGGCGGTCCAGCCCCAGCATTTT
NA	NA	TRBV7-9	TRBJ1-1	CASSLSPKATEAFF	TGTGCCAGCAGCTTATCCCCCAAGGCGACTGAAGCTTTCTTT
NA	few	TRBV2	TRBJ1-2	CASTREITPKGYTF	TGTGCCAGCACTCGGGAAATAACACCTAAGGGCTACACCTTC
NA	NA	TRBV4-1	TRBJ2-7	CASSRVGSTSYEQYF	TGCGCCAGCAGCCGAGTTGGATCGACTAGCTACGAGCAGTACTTC
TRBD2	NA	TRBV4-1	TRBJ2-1	CASSQVDMGLAGPNEQFF	TGCGCCAGCAGCCAAGTAGATATGGGCCTAGCGGGACCCAATGAGCAGTTCTTC
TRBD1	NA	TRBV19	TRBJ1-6	CASGQGHSPLHF	TGTGCCAGTGGACAGGGTCATTCACCCCTCCACTTT
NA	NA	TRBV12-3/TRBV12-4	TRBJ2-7	CASRIWGTYEQYF	TGTGCCAGCAGAATTTGGGGGACCTACGAGCAGTACTTC
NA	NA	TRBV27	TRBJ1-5	CASSLAGGQPQHF	TGTGCCAGCAGTTTAGCCGGCGGCCAGCCCCAGCATTTT
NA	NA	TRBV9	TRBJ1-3	CASSVGGAGGNTIYF	TGTGCCAGCAGCGTAGGAGGGGCAGGAGGAAACACCATATATTTT
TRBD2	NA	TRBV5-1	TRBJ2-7	CASSLDPSGSSYEQYF	TGCGCCAGCAGCTTGGACCCTAGCGGGAGCTCCTACGAGCAGTACTTC
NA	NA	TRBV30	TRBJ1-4	CAWSVLKGLSEKLFF	TGTGCCTGGAGTGTACTTAAGGGTTTGAGTGAAAAACTGTTTTTT
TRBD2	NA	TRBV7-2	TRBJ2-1	CASSFPGGAFNEQFF	TGTGCCAGCAGCTTTCCCGGGGGGGCGTTTAATGAGCAGTTCTTC
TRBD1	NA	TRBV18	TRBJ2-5	CASSQRTGRQTQYF	TGTGCCAGCTCACAACGGACAGGGAGGCAGACCCAGTACTTC
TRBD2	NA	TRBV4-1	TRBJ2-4	CASSQDGLSAGVAKNIQYF	TGCGCCAGCAGCCAAGATGGACTGTCGGCGGGGGTAGCCAAAAACATTCAGTACTTC
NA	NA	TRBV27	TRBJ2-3	CASSHHTDTQYF	TGTGCCAGCAGTCATCACACAGATACGCAGTATTTT
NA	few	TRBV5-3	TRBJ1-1	CARSLVWRWEAAFF	TGTGCCAGAAGCTTGGTTTGGCGGTGGGAGGCAGCTTTCTTT
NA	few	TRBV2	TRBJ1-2	CASSETGLNSLGYTF	TGTGCCAGCAGTGAAACAGGGTTGAACTCCTTGGGCTACACCTTC
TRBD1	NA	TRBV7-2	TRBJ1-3	CASRMTGGISGNTIYF	TGTGCCAGCAGGATGACAGGGGGAATCTCTGGAAACACCATATATTTT
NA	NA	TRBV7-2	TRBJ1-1	CASSFAQGIEAFF	TGTGCCAGCAGCTTTGCCCAGGGGATTGAAGCTTTCTTT
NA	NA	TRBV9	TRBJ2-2	CASSAAVTGYTGELFF	TGTGCCAGCAGCGCCGCGGTTACGGGTTACACCGGGGAGCTGTTTTTT
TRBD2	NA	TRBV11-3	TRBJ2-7	CASSPNALLADYEQYF	TGTGCCAGCAGCCCCAACGCCCTACTAGCGGATTACGAGCAGTACTTC
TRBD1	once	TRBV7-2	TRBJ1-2	CASSLHPGQGAGGYTF	TGTGCCAGCAGCTTACATCCGGGACAGGGGGCGGGTGGCTACACCTTC
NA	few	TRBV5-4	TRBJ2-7	CASSLQVPGRRSYEQYF	TGTGCCAGCAGCCTCCAGGTCCCGGGACGGAGGTCCTACGAGCAGTACTTC
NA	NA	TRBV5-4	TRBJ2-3	CASHGGTDTQYF	TGTGCCAGTCACGGTGGCACAGATACGCAGTATTTT
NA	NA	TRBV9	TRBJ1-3	CASSPRATASGNTIYF	TGTGCCAGCAGCCCGAGAGCAACAGCCTCTGGAAACACCATATATTTT
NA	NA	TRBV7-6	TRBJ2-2	CASSGPRGRNTGELFF	TGTGCCAGCAGCGGCCCGAGAGGGAGGAACACCGGGGAGCTGTTTTTT
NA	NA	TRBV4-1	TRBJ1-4	CASSQTVIATNEKLFF	TGCGCCAGCAGCCAAACCGTGATTGCAACTAATGAAAAACTGTTTTTT
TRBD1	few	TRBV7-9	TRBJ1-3	CASSRLTGLGGNTIYF	TGTGCCAGCAGCCGCTTGACAGGGCTTGGTGGAAACACCATATATTTT
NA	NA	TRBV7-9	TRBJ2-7	CASSPLRDMLYLHEQYF	TGTGCCAGCAGCCCTCTGAGGGACATGTTGTACCTTCACGAGCAGTACTTC
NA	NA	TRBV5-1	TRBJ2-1	CASSQRGWDEQFF	TGCGCCAGCAGCCAACGGGGGTGGGATGAGCAGTTCTTC
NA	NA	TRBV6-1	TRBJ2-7	CASSEASALTETVYEQYF	TGTGCCAGCAGTGAAGCCTCAGCCTTGACAGAAACAGTCTACGAGCAGTACTTC
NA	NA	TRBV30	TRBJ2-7	CAWTHRAPYEQYF	TGTGCCTGGACCCACAGGGCTCCCTACGAGCAGTACTTC
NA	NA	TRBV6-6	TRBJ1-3	CASSYGGGGNTIYF	TGTGCCAGCAGTTATGGCGGGGGTGGAAACACCATATATTTT
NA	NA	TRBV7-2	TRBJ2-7	CASSIGGWSSYEQYF	TGTGCCAGCAGCATAGGGGGGTGGAGCTCCTACGAGCAGTACTTC
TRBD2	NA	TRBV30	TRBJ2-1	CAWSRNWTSGRVYNEQFF	TGTGCCTGGAGCCGTAACTGGACTAGCGGGAGGGTATACAATGAGCAGTTCTTC